This TCR beta chain came from a study of blood T cell repertoires in COVID-19. Study overall: COVID-19 samples, acute and convalescent, were from the United States, Italy and Spain.

As originally analysed: Estimated nucleated cell counts came from reference gene primer amplification. Sequenced by immunoSEQ multiplex PCR; TCRdb stores in-frame clones only, minus some. V and J calls plus clone size are reproduced from that table; the DNA served to infer D and trimming. The repertoire has 200,000 to 300,000 clones, about 91% of them found once; the top ten carry about 2.5%. Adults between roughly 18 and 95 years of age took part from fewer than 30 US areas. Each participant's cohort was designated according to participant-reported clinical history. In this sample, this clone turned up a few times. Per the germline V gene, CDR1 is SNHLY and CDR2 is FYNNEI. The CDR3 has 14 residues. Trimming cost V 5 bases and J 6 bases; bases outside gene matches: 5.

The gene calls are TRBV2 and TRBJ1-5, with 9 bases fitting TRBD1. The sequencing sample was made of PBMCs or T cells enriched from blood (not recorded which). The origin of this receptor is a woman between 40 and 55 years old with acute COVID-19. The CDR3 nucleotides are TGTGCCAGCAGTCGGGGACAGGGAAGTCAGCCCCAGCATTTT. Translated: CASSRGQGSQPQHF. Full variable domain (missing parts from reference TRBV2 and TRBJ1-5): EPEVTQTPSHQVTQMGQEVILRCVPISNHLYFYWYRQILGQKVEFLVSFYNNEISEKSEIFDDQFSVERPDGSNFTLKIRSTKLEDSAMYFCASSRGQGSQPQHFGDGTRLSIL.